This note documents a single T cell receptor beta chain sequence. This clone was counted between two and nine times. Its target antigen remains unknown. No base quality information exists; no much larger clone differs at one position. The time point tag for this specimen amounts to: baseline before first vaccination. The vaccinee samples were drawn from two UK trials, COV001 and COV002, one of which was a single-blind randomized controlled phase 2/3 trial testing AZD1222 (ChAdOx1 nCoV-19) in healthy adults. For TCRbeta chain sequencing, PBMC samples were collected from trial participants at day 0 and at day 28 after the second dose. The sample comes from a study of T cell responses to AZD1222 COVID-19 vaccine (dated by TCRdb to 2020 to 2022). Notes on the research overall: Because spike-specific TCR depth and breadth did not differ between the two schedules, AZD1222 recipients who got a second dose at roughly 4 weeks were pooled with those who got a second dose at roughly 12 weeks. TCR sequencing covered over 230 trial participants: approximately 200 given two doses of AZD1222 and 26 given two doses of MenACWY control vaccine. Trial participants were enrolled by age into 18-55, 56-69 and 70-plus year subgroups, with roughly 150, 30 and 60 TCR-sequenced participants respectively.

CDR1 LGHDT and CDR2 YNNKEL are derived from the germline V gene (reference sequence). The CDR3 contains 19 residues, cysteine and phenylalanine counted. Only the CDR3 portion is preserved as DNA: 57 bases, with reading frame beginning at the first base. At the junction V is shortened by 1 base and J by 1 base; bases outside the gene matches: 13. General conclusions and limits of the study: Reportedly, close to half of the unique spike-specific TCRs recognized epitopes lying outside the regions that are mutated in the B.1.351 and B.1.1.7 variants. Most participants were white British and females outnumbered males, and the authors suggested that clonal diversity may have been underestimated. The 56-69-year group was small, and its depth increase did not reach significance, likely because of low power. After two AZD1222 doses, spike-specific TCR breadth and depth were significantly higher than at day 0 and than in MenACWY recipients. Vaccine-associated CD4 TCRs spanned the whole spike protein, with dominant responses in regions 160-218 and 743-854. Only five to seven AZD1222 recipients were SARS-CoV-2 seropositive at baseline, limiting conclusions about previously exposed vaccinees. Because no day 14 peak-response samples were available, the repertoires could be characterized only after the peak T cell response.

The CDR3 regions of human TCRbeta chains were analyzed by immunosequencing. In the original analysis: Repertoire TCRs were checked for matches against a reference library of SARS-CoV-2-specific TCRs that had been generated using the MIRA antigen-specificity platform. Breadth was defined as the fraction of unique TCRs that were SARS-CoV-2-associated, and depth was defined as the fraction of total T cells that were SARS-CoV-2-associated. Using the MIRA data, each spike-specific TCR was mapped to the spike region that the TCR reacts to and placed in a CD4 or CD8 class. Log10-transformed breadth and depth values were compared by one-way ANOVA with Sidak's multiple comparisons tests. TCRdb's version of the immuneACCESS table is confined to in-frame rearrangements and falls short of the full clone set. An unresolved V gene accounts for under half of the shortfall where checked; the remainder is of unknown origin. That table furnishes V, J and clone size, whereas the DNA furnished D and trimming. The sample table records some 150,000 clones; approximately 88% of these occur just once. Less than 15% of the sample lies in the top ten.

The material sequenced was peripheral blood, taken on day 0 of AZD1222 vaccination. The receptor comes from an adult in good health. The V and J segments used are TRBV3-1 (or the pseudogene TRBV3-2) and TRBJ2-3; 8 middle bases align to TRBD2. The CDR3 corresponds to CASSQVMRGASYGTDTQYF. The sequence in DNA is TGTGCCAGCAGCCAAGTAATGCGGGGGGCCTCATATGGCACAGATACGCAGTATTTT.